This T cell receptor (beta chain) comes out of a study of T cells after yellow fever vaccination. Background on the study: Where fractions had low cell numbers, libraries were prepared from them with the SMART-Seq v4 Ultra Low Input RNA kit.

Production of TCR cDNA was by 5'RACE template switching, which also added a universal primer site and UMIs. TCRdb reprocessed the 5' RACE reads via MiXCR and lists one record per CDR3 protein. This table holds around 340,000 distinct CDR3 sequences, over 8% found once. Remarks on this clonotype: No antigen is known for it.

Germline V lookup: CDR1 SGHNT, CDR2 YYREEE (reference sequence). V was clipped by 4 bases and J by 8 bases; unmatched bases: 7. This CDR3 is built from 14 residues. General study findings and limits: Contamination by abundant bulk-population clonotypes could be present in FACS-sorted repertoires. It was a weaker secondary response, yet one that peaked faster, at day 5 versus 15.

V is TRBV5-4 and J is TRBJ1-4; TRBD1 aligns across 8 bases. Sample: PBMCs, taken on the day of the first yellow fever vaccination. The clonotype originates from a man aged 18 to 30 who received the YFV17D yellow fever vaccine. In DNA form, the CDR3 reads TGTGCCAGCAGCCCCCAGGGGGCTGTGGAAAAACTGTTTTTT. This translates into CASSPQGAVEKLFF.